What follows are 15 T cell receptor beta chains derived from one specimen sequenced in a study of shared clonotypes between healthy human individuals. The data were produced by immunoSEQ multiplex PCR, yet TCRdb's version contains in-frame clones alone and is incomplete. The sample records a few million clones, 92% being singletons. What was sequenced was naive CD4+ T cells from PBMCs. Specified subset: CD45RA+ positively selected. These receptors all stem from a man between 18 and 35 years old in good health. Some clones in this sample may be carry-over from other donors' samples.

This clone occurred once. The chain uses TRBV28 and TRBJ1-2, with 9 bases lining up with TRBD1. This CDR3 has 14 amino acids. The germline V gene has CDR1 MDHEN and CDR2 SYDVKM. The J segment lost 8 bases and the V segment lost 2 bases, leaving 6 bases of the junction unmatched. CDR3 nucleotide sequence: TGTGCCAGCAGTTTAGAGGGACAGGGCCGCGGCTACACCTTC. This codes for CASSLEGQGRGYTF.

The DNA for the CDR3 is TGTGCCAGCAGTAATCCCCAGGGTGGAACCTACGAGCAGTACTTC. Its protein product is CASSNPQGGTYEQYF. V usage is TRBV27 and J usage is TRBJ2-7; D perhaps matches TRBD1 (5 bases). V lost 5 bases and J 2 bases, leaving 16 bases between the germline ends. CDR3 length: 15 amino acids. The germline V gene encodes CDR1 MNHEY and CDR2 SMNVEV (reference sequence).

This chain joins TRBV30 and TRBJ1-5; D remains unclear. The CDR3 has 14 residues. V lost 2 bases, J lost 3 bases, and 11 bases lay in between. From germline, CDR1 is GTSNPN and CDR2 SVGIG (reference sequence). CDR3 amino acids: CAWSWSQDNQPQHF. CDR3 in DNA: TGTGCCTGGAGTTGGTCCCAGGACAATCAGCCCCAGCATTTT.

V is TRBV23-1 and J is TRBJ2-7; the D is unclear. TRBV23-1 is marked as an open reading frame, function uncertain. This CDR3 spans 18 amino acids. With 2 bases removed from V and 0 bases from J, the gap between germline ends came to 20 bases. The CDR3 nucleotides are TGCGCCAGCAGTCAACCTTCACAATGGGCAGGCGACTCCTACGAGCAGTACTTC. This codes for CASSQPSQWAGDSYEQYF.

The J gene is TRBJ2-1, the V gene TRBV11-1; 9 nucleotides agree with TRBD1. Germline CDR1 reads SGHAT; CDR2 reads FQDESV (reference sequence). V was pared by 2 bases and J by 6 bases, with 8 bases of the junction left unmatched. There are 16 residues in the CDR3. Here the CDR3 reads CASSLPGQGSGNEQFF. The CDR3, as DNA: TGTGCCAGCAGCTTACCGGGACAGGGATCCGGCAATGAGCAGTTCTTC.

The V and J genes are TRBV19 and TRBJ1-2; 7 nucleotides match TRBD1. The CDR3 totals 15 residues. Germline V gene data show CDR1 as LNHDA and CDR2 as SQIVND (reference sequence). Losses at the gene ends were 9 bases for V and 4 bases for J; bases not matched to a gene: 14. DNA for the CDR3: TGTGCCAGCTGGACAGGCCGTGGGAACCCCTATGGCTACACCTTC. Translating gives CASWTGRGNPYGYTF.

The V gene is TRBV19, the J gene TRBJ1-2, with D hard to call. Germline CDR1 and CDR2: LNHDA and SQIVND (reference sequence). Trimming took off 4 bases at V and 1 base at J, with 13 bases between the two ends. This CDR3 is 15 amino acids long. The DNA for the CDR3 is TGTGCCAGTAGTAAGGCGCGGGATATTAACTATGGCTACACCTTC. Residues: CASSKARDINYGYTF.

The chain links TRBV6-6 to TRBJ1-5, with D possibly TRBD1 on 5 matching bases. This CDR3 contains 15 residues. V lost 2 bases to trimming and J lost 4 bases, with 12 bases between them. The germline CDR1 and CDR2 sequences are MNHNY and SVGAGI (reference sequence). The CDR3 sequence is CASSYGRVGNQPQHF. Here the CDR3 DNA reads TGTGCCAGCAGTTACGGCAGGGTTGGAAATCAGCCCCAGCATTTT.

V is TRBV4-3 and J is TRBJ1-2; 7 bases are shared with TRBD1. V shed 0 bases, J shed 6 bases, and the junction held 4 bases outside the gene matches. Per the germline V gene, CDR1 is LGHNA and CDR2 is YSLEER. The CDR3 extends over 14 amino acids. CDR3 residues: CASSQEAQGNGYTF. The CDR3 nucleotides read TGCGCCAGCAGCCAAGAGGCACAGGGGAATGGCTACACCTTC.

This clone was picked up one time. V gene TRBV5-1 combines with J gene TRBJ2-7; the D gene is possibly TRBD1 (6 bases). Trimming shortened V by 4 bases and J by 12 bases, and 23 bases separated the two germline ends. The germline V gene has CDR1 SGHRS and CDR2 YFSETQ. This CDR3 has 14 amino acids. The CDR3 DNA follows: TGCGCCAGCAGCACCGACCAGGCTGTAGGGACAACGTACTTC. The encoded protein is CASSTDQAVGTTYF. Full variable domain (remainder filled in from reference TRBV5-1 and TRBJ2-7): KAGVTQTPRYLIKTRGQQVTLSCSPISGHRSVSWYQQTPGQGLQFLFEYFSETQRNKGNFPGRFSGRQFSNSRSEMNVSTLELGDSALYLCASSTDQAVGTTYFGPGTRLTVT.

This clone was seen a handful of times. The chain has TRBV19 and TRBJ1-4; D is possibly TRBD1 (6 bases). V was clipped by 7 bases and J by 2 bases, with 14 bases between them. Germline V gives CDR1 LNHDA, CDR2 SQIVND (reference sequence). This CDR3 is 15 amino acids long. CDR3 bases: TGTGCCAGTACGGTGCAGGGGACGACTAATGAAAAACTGTTTTTT. Translated, it gives CASTVQGTTNEKLFF. The full variable domain, completed using reference TRBV19 and TRBJ1-4, is DGGITQSPKYLFRKEGQNVTLSCEQNLNHDAMYWYRQDPGQGLRLIYYSQIVNDFQKGDIAEGYSVSREKKESFPLTVTSAQKNPTAFYLCASTVQGTTNEKLFFGSGTQLSVL.

The rearrangement uses TRBV6-1 and TRBJ1-1, with 11 bases that match TRBD1. Germline CDR1 and CDR2: MNHNS and SASEGT. V lost 6 bases to trimming and J lost 6 bases; unmatched junction nucleotides: 6. The CDR3 runs 14 residues. The CDR3 is CASRWDRGGPEAFF. In nucleotides, the CDR3 is TGTGCCAGCAGATGGGACAGGGGGGGGCCTGAAGCTTTCTTT.

This chain joins TRBV30 and TRBJ1-5; TRBD1 matches at 10 bases. Losses at the gene ends were 1 base for V and 4 bases for J; bases not matched to a gene: 7. The CDR3 spans 16 residues. Germline values: CDR1 GTSNPN, CDR2 SVGIG (reference sequence). The CDR3 DNA sequence: TGTGCCTGGAGTGGGGGACAGGGGAGACTGAATCAGCCCCAGCATTTT. Protein: CAWSGGQGRLNQPQHF.

This chain links TRBV6-1 with TRBJ2-5; the match to TRBD1 covers 7 bases. Trimming took 5 bases from V and 5 from J; bases not matched to a gene: 5. There are 13 residues in the CDR3. Germline CDR1 MNHNS, CDR2 SASEGT. CDR3 DNA sequence: TGTGCCAGCAGTAGGCAGGGGGAGGAGACCCAGTACTTC. Protein sequence: CASSRQGEETQYF.

The chain recombines TRBV28 with TRBJ1-1, with unresolved D. V lost 7 bases, J lost 7 bases, and 13 bases lay in between. Germline values: CDR1 MDHEN, CDR2 SYDVKM. CDR3 length equals 12 residues. CDR3 sequence (DNA): TGTGCCAGCAAGGTAGCGTGGGATGAAGCTTTCTTT. It encodes CASKVAWDEAFF.